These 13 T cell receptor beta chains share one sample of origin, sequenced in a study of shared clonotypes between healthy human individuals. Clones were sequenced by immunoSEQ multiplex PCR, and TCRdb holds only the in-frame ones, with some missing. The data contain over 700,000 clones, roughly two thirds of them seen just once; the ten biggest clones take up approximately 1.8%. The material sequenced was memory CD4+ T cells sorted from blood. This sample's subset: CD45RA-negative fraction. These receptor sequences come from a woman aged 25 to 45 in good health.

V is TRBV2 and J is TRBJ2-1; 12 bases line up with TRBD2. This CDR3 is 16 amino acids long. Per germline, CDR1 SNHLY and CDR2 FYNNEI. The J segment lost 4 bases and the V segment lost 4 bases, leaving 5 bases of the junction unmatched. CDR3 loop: CASSATGTSGYNEQFF. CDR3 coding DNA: TGTGCCAGCAGTGCGACCGGGACTAGCGGGTACAATGAGCAGTTCTTC.

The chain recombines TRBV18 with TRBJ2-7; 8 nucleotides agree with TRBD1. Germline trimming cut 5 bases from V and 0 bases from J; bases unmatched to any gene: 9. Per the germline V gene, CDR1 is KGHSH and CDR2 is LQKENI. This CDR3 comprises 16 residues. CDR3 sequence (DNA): TGTGCCAGCTCAATTACCGGGACAGGCAGCTCCTACGAGCAGTACTTC. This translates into CASSITGTGSSYEQYF. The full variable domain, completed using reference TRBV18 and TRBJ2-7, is NAGVMQNPRHLVRRRGQEARLRCSPMKGHSHVYWYRQLPEEGLKFMVYLQKENIIDESGMPKERFSAEFPKEGPSILRIQQVVRGDSAAYFCASSITGTGSSYEQYFGPGTRLTVT.

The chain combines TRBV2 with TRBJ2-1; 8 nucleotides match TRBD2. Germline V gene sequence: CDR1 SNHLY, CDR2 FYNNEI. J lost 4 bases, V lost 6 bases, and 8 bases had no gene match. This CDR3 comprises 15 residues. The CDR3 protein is CASRGLGEPYNEQFF. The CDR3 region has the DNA TGTGCCAGCAGGGGACTAGGCGAACCATACAATGAGCAGTTCTTC.

CDR3 DNA sequence: TGTGCCAGCAGTTTACGACAGGGGGCCCCCGGGGAGCTGTTTTTT. This encodes CASSLRQGAPGELFF. The rearrangement uses TRBV28 and TRBJ2-2; 10 nucleotides match TRBD1. Unmatched junction bases numbered 3, after V lost 2 bases and J lost 6 bases. The CDR3 spans 15 residues. Germline CDR1 and CDR2: MDHEN and SYDVKM.

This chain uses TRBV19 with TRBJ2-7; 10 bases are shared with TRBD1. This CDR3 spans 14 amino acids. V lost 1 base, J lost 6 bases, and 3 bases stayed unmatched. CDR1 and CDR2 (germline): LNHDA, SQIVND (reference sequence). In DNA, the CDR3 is TGTGCCAGTAGTATAGCGGGACAGGGGAGCGAGCAGTACTTC. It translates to CASSIAGQGSEQYF.

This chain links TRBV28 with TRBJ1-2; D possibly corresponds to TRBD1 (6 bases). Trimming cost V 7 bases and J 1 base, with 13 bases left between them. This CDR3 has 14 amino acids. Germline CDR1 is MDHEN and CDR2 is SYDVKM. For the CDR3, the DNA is TGTGCCAGCATTCGGGGGGGGCATAACTATGGCTACACCTTC. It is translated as CASIRGGHNYGYTF.

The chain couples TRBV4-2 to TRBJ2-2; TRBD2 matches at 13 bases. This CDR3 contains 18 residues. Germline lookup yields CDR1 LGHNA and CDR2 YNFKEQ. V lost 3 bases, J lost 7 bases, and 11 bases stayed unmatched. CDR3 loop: CASSQLHGLAGVVGELFF. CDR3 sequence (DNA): TGTGCCAGCAGCCAGCTCCATGGACTAGCGGGAGTGGTCGGGGAGCTGTTTTTT.

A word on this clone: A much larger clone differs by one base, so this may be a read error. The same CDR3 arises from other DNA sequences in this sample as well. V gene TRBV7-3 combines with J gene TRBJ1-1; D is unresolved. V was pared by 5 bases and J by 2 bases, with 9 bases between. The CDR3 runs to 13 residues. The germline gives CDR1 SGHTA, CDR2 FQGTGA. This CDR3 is CASSPYLNTEAFF. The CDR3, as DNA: TGTGCCAGCAGCCCCTACCTAAACACTGAAGCTTTCTTT.

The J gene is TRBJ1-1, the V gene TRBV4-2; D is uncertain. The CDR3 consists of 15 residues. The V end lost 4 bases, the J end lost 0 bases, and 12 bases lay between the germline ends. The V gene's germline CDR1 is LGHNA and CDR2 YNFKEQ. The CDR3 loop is CASSPSGSLNTEAFF. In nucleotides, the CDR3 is TGTGCCAGCAGCCCCTCGGGGAGTTTGAACACTGAAGCTTTCTTT.

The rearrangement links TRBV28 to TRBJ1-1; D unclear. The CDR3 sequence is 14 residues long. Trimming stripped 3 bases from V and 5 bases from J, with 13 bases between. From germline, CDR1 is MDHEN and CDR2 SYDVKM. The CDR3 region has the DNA TGTGCCAGCAGTTTGCAGAACAGTCTTACTGAAGCTTTCTTT. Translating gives CASSLQNSLTEAFF.

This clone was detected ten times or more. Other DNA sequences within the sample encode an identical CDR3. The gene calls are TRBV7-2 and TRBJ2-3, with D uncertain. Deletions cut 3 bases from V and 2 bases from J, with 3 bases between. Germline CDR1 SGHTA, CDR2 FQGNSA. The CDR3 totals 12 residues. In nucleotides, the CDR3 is TGTGCCAGCAGCTTTTTCACAGATACGCAGTATTTT. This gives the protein CASSFFTDTQYF.

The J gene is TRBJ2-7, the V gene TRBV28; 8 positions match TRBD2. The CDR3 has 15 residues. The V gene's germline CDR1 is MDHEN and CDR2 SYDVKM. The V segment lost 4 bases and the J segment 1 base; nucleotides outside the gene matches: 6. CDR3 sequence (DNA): TGTGCCAGCAGTTCGGTGCGGGAGGCGTCCTACGAGCAGTACTTC. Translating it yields CASSSVREASYEQYF.

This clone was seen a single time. The CDR3 DNA sequence: TGTGCCAGCACCCAACCTGGGTCCCGGGCTACGCAGTATTTT. This gives the protein CASTQPGSRATQYF. The J gene is TRBJ2-3, the V gene TRBV2; D not resolved. This CDR3 comprises 14 residues. In germline, CDR1 is SNHLY, CDR2 FYNNEI. Trimming cost V 7 bases and J 8 bases, with 19 bases left between them. Supplemented by reference TRBV2 and TRBJ2-3, the full variable domain reads EPEVTQTPSHQVTQMGQEVILRCVPISNHLYFYWYRQILGQKVEFLVSFYNNEISEKSEIFDDQFSVERPDGSNFTLKIRSTKLEDSAMYFCASTQPGSRATQYFGPGTRLTVL.